This TCR beta chain was captured in a study of cytomegalovirus exposure and HLA in healthy donors. Study-level results: Presence/absence analyses supposed approximately even sequencing depth among donors. Most likely, a cluster of highly shared sequence variants arose as a sequencing artifact. There were reportedly fewer N-insertions in an Asian-associated ancestry cluster than the roughly 670-donor mean, in a later analysis.

The table lists this clone with a few counts. Its antigen remains unidentified. The V end was cut by 7 bases, the J end by 2 bases, with 12 bases between. CDR3 length equals 13 residues. Per germline, CDR1 SNHLY and CDR2 FYNNEI. The PCR employed 60 Vbeta primers together with 13 Jbeta primers. Clones were read by immunoSEQ multiplex PCR, and TCRdb kept only the in-frame ones, dropping some. The sample shows tens of thousands of clones, around 9.1% of them seen only once. The specimen sequenced was PBMCs. J is TRBJ2-7 and V is TRBV2; a possible D gene is TRBD1 (6 bases). The sequence derives from a man in his 60s in good health and CMV-seropositive. The CDR3 DNA reads TGTGCCAGCAAAAGACAGGCCGCCTACGAGCAGTACTTC. Residues: CASKRQAAYEQYF.